This T cell receptor beta chain appears in the sequencing data of a study of post-analysis software for immune sequencing data. Whole-study results and caveats: Five TRBV segments were more frequent in patients than controls; TRBV5-6, TRBV5-1 and TRBV20-1 belonged to this group. Under the F measure, samples that were prepared in one batch clustered strongly together. Controls had significantly higher normalized Chao1 diversity than multiple sclerosis patients.

This clonotype was observed a few times. The antigen is undetermined. Unique molecular identifiers tagged the TCR beta cDNA libraries. TCRdb called the PCR reads again in MiXCR, with one record for every CDR3 protein. The sample holds roughly 430,000 distinct CDR3 sequences; about 40% are singletons and the top ten take under 9%. Germline loops: CDR1 MNHNS, CDR2 SASEGT. Trimming cost V 8 bases and J 0 bases, with 20 bases left between them. The CDR3 is 17 residues long. The chain is built from TRBV6-1 and TRBJ2-1; D is unresolved. The origin of this receptor is a girl aged 2-10 years with multiple sclerosis. The sequenced material came from blood. The CDR3 nucleotides read TGTGCCAGCTCTACCGGATTTAGGAGAAGCTCCTACAATGAGCAGTTCTTC. It encodes CASSTGFRRSSYNEQFF.